One sample yielded the 20 T cell receptor beta chains listed below, sequenced in a study of blood T cell repertoires in COVID-19. TCRdb keeps only in-frame clones here, not all; method: immunoSEQ multiplex PCR. Of roughly 220,000 clones in the sample, roughly 85% were seen once. The sequenced sample was peripheral blood. Receptor source: a middle-aged man who had recovered from COVID-19.

The CDR3 DNA follows: TGTGCCAGCAGCCCGTTAGCGGGAAGCTCCTACAATGAGCAGTTCTTC. It specifies CASSPLAGSSYNEQFF. This chain joins TRBV5-5 and TRBJ2-1, with 8 bases aligning to TRBD2. This CDR3 spans 16 amino acids. The trim removed 4 bases at V and 0 bases at J, leaving 6 bases unmatched. CDR1 and CDR2 from the germline V gene are SGHKS and YYEKEE (reference sequence).

This clone was found once. This chain connects TRBV10-3 to TRBJ2-2; 7 bases align to TRBD1. J gave up 4 bases and V 2 bases, and 16 bases lay outside the gene matches. Germline assignment: CDR1 ENHRY and CDR2 SYGVKD. This CDR3 is built from 19 residues. The CDR3 region has the DNA TGTGCCATCAGTGAGACATCGACAGGGTTGGGGGCGGGCACCGGGGAGCTGTTTTTT. Translation: CAISETSTGLGAGTGELFF.

This sequence joins TRBV28 and TRBJ1-5, with a tentative D call TRBD1 (5 bases). The CDR3 has 14 amino acids. The V end lost 5 bases, the J end lost 0 bases, and 8 bases lay between the germline ends. Germline values: CDR1 MDHEN, CDR2 SYDVKM. CDR3 sequence: CASSLRVSNQPQHF. In DNA form, the CDR3 reads TGTGCCAGCAGTCTCAGGGTTAGCAATCAGCCCCAGCATTTT.

V usage is TRBV7-2 and J usage is TRBJ1-4, with no clear D. V lost 6 bases to trimming and J lost 3 bases, with 11 bases between them. CDR3 length equals 14 residues. In germline, CDR1 is SGHTA, CDR2 FQGNSA. The CDR3 sequence is CASRLGNSNEKLFF. Written as DNA, the CDR3 is TGTGCCAGCAGACTAGGGAATTCTAATGAAAAACTGTTTTTT.

The J gene is TRBJ2-1, the V gene TRBV11-2; TRBD1 matches 8 bases. The junction had 15 bases not matched to a gene; V was cut back by 5 bases and J by 3 bases. The CDR3 contains 18 residues. Germline CDR1 reads SGHAT; CDR2 reads FQNNGV. CDR3 protein: CASSLTIRGPGFYNEQFF. DNA for the CDR3: TGTGCCAGCAGCCTCACCATCAGGGGGCCTGGATTCTACAATGAGCAGTTCTTC.

The genes are TRBV5-1 and TRBJ2-2; TRBD2 agrees at 8 bases. Germline V lookup: CDR1 SGHRS, CDR2 YFSETQ. This CDR3 comprises 16 residues. V lost 5 bases to trimming and J lost 1 base; unmatched junction nucleotides: 7. The chain's CDR3 is CASSLPSGRNTGELFF. The DNA of the CDR3 is TGCGCCAGCAGTTTACCCAGCGGGAGGAACACCGGGGAGCTGTTTTTT. Full variable domain (outside the CDR3, taken from reference TRBV5-1 and TRBJ2-2): KAGVTQTPRYLIKTRGQQVTLSCSPISGHRSVSWYQQTPGQGLQFLFEYFSETQRNKGNFPGRFSGRQFSNSRSEMNVSTLELGDSALYLCASSLPSGRNTGELFFGEGSRLTVL.

This chain joins TRBV18 and TRBJ1-2; D is unresolved. Germline V gene data show CDR1 as KGHSH and CDR2 as LQKENI. The CDR3 spans 13 residues. The V end lost 3 bases, the J end lost 5 bases, and 10 bases lay between the germline ends. In DNA, the CDR3 is TGTGCCAGCTCACCTCCGGGAAATTATGGCTACACCTTC. This codes for CASSPPGNYGYTF.

This sequence joins TRBV11-2 and TRBJ1-2; D gene uncertain. V lost 2 bases and J 7 bases, leaving 17 bases between the germline ends. CDR1 and CDR2 from the germline V gene are SGHAT and FQNNGV. This CDR3 comprises 15 residues. The CDR3 loop is CASSLSSGRRVGYTF. The CDR3 region has the DNA TGTGCCAGCAGCTTAAGTAGTGGGAGGAGAGTTGGCTACACCTTC.

The chain joins TRBV21-1 to TRBJ2-3; the table's D gene call, TRBD2, was not cross checked with the DNA. TRBV21-1 is shown as a pseudogene. There are 18 residues in the CDR3. CDR3 sequence: CASSKAKGTSGTPDTQYF. The CDR3 bases are TGTGCCAGCAGCAAAGCAAAAGGAACTAGCGGGACCCCAGATACGCAGTATTTT.

This clone was recorded once. The chain joins TRBV18 to TRBJ2-3; 9 bases are a match to TRBD2. The V segment lost 2 bases and the J segment 5 bases; nucleotides outside the gene matches: 17. The CDR3 has 19 residues. The V gene's germline CDR1 is KGHSH and CDR2 LQKENI. The CDR3 region has the DNA TGTGCCAGCTCACCAATCTGGGGTAATAGCGGGAGCCGAGTAGATACGCAGTATTTT. This translates into CASSPIWGNSGSRVDTQYF. Full variable domain (missing parts from reference TRBV18 and TRBJ2-3): NAGVMQNPRHLVRRRGQEARLRCSPMKGHSHVYWYRQLPEEGLKFMVYLQKENIIDESGMPKERFSAEFPKEGPSILRIQQVVRGDSAAYFCASSPIWGNSGSRVDTQYFGPGTRLTVL.

V gene TRBV11-1 combines with J gene TRBJ1-5; 7 bases fit TRBD1. The CDR3 length is 13 residues. J gave up 5 bases and V 5 bases, and 3 bases lay outside the gene matches. Germline V gives CDR1 SGHAT, CDR2 FQDESV (reference sequence). CDR3 in amino acids: CASSRDRYQPQHF. The CDR3 DNA reads TGTGCCAGCAGCCGGGACAGATATCAGCCCCAGCATTTT. Full variable domain (missing parts from reference TRBV11-1 and TRBJ1-5): EAEVAQSPRYKITEKSQAVAFWCDPISGHATLYWYRQILGQGPELLVQFQDESVVDDSQLPKDRFSAERLKGVDSTLKIQPAELGDSAMYLCASSRDRYQPQHFGDGTRLSIL.

This chain joins TRBV29-1 and TRBJ2-4; D gene unclear. The CDR3 is 13 residues long. V lost 6 bases to trimming and J lost 0 bases, with 9 bases between them. In germline, CDR1 is SQVTM, CDR2 ANQGSEA. The CDR3 spells CSVLGLAKNIQYF. The CDR3 DNA is TGCAGCGTCCTCGGTCTAGCCAAAAACATTCAGTACTTC.

This clone was seen only once. This chain uses TRBV7-8 with TRBJ1-1, with D possibly TRBD1 on 5 matching bases. Germline-derived CDR1 and CDR2 are SGHVS and FQNEAQ. V was clipped by 1 base and J by 0 bases, with 9 bases between them. The CDR3 totals 15 residues. DNA for the CDR3: TGTGCCAGCAGCTTAGGCGGGGGGGTGAACACTGAAGCTTTCTTT. Its translation: CASSLGGGVNTEAFF.

V and J are TRBV28 and TRBJ1-2; 7 bases line up with TRBD1. Germline-derived CDR1 and CDR2 are MDHEN and SYDVKM. The CDR3 covers 14 residues. Trimming removed 6 bases from V and 4 bases from J; junction bases left unmatched: 8. CDR3 protein: CASSEHRGGYGYTF. The DNA of the CDR3 is TGTGCCAGCAGCGAGCACAGGGGCGGCTATGGCTACACCTTC.

The chain carries TRBV27 and TRBJ2-7, with TRBD2 matching over 7 bases. The CDR3 is made up of 16 amino acids. Germline V CDR1 and CDR2: MNHEY, SMNVEV (reference sequence). Trimming cost V 1 base and J 3 bases; bases outside gene matches: 9. CDR3 sequence reads: CASSLLGVLADYEQYF. The CDR3 region has the DNA TGTGCCAGCAGTTTATTGGGGGTGCTAGCGGACTACGAGCAGTACTTC.

The gene calls are TRBV2 and TRBJ1-5; TRBD1 aligns across 11 bases. Germline V CDR1 and CDR2: SNHLY, FYNNEI. CDR3 length: 15 amino acids. V lost 8 bases to trimming and J lost 3 bases; unmatched junction nucleotides: 6. CDR3 bases: TGTGCCAGCGACGGGACAGGGGGGTACAATCAGCCCCAGCATTTT. It yields the protein CASDGTGGYNQPQHF. The whole variable domain, remainder taken from reference TRBV2 and TRBJ1-5, is EPEVTQTPSHQVTQMGQEVILRCVPISNHLYFYWYRQILGQKVEFLVSFYNNEISEKSEIFDDQFSVERPDGSNFTLKIRSTKLEDSAMYFCASDGTGGYNQPQHFGDGTRLSIL.

CDR3 nucleotides: TGTGCCAGCAGTGAAATTAGCGGGGCTTACAATGAGCAGTTCTTC. This gives the protein CASSEISGAYNEQFF. V gene TRBV25-1 combines with J gene TRBJ2-1, with 8 bases fitting TRBD2. V gave up 2 bases and J gave up 4 bases; unmatched junction bases: 4. Germline V gene lookup returns CDR1 MGHDK and CDR2 SYGVNS. The CDR3 is 15 residues long.

The chain links TRBV6-5 to TRBJ1-5; D unclear. CDR1 MNHEY and CDR2 SVGAGI come from the germline V gene. There are 15 residues in the CDR3. V shed 0 bases and J shed 6 bases, with 12 bases lying between them. The CDR3 nucleotides are TGTGCCAGCAGTTACTCGAAAACGGTCTCTCAGCCCCAGCATTTT. Its protein is CASSYSKTVSQPQHF.

This rearrangement joins TRBV5-4 to TRBJ2-3; tentatively, D is TRBD1 (5 bases). V was shortened by 0 bases and J by 3 bases, with 11 bases between the two germline ends. CDR1 is SGHNT and CDR2 is YYREEE in the germline V gene (reference sequence). The CDR3 runs 15 residues. The CDR3 nucleotides are TGTGCCAGCAGCTTGGCCGGCCAGGGAACAGATACGCAGTATTTT. It yields the protein CASSLAGQGTDTQYF.

The CDR3: CASSVGLAGGDNEQFF. The DNA of the CDR3 is TGTGCCAGCAGCGTGGGACTAGCGGGTGGCGATAATGAGCAGTTCTTC. The chain links TRBV7-8 to TRBJ2-1, with 12 positions matching TRBD2. This CDR3 is 16 amino acids long. The V gene's germline CDR1 is SGHVS and CDR2 FQNEAQ. V trimming: 5 bases; J trimming: 7 bases; junction bases outside the gene matches: 9.